This T cell receptor beta chain was captured by sequencing in a study of molecular identifiers for immune sequencing clone quantification. Findings of the study overall: Even with 1 million or so naive cells present, spiked Jurkat TCR RNA from one cell was reportedly detectable.

This clonotype was counted only a few times. What it recognizes is unknown. From germline, CDR1 is DFQATT and CDR2 SNEGSKA (reference sequence). This CDR3 contains 12 residues. V shed 0 bases and J shed 6 bases, with 8 bases lying between them. Each CDR3 protein gets one entry after TCRdb re-called the PCR reads with MiXCR. The table has more than 450,000 distinct CDR3 sequences, about 21% seen once. This TCR derives from a human donor in good health. Some libraries in this study had Jurkat cell RNA spiked in. The chain recombines TRBV20-1 with TRBJ1-1; D not resolved. The sequencing sample was made of naive CD8+ T cells from blood, with Jurkat cell RNA spiked in. Subset of the sample: FACS-sorted CD8+CD4-CCR7+CD45RA+ naive T cells. The CDR3: CSARDIQPEAFF. The CDR3 coding sequence is TGCAGTGCTAGAGATATACAGCCTGAAGCTTTCTTT.